This paragraph reports one T cell receptor beta chain. Clones were read by immunoSEQ multiplex PCR, and TCRdb kept only the in-frame ones, dropping some. The repertoire holds around 40,000 clones, with 90% as singletons. V shed 0 bases, J shed 6 bases, and the junction held 5 bases outside the gene matches. CDR1 GTSNPN and CDR2 SVGIG come from the germline V gene (reference sequence). This CDR3 is 13 amino acids long. The sample is drawn from a study of T cell changes during pregnancy in multiple sclerosis. Sequencing was performed on CD4+ T cells from peripheral blood mononuclear cells, taken in the second trimester of pregnancy. This chain links TRBV30 with TRBJ2-7; 7 bases are shared with TRBD2. The source is a female donor with multiple sclerosis, enrolled in a pregnancy study. CDR3 sequence (DNA): TGTGCCTGGAGTGTAGTGGGGGGGGGCGAGCAGTACTTC. Protein product: CAWSVVGGGEQYF.